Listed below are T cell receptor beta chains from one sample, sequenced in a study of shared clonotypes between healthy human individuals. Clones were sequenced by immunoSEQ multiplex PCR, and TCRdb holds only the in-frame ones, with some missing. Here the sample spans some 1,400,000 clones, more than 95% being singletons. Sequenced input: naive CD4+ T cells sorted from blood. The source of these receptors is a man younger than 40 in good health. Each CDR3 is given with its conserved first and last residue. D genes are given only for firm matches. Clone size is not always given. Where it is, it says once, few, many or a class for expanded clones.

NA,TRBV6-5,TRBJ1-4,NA,TGTGCCAGCAGCCCCCGGGGGCTTGAAGAAAAACTGTTTTTT,CASSPRGLEEKLFF
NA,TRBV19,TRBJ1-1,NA,TGTGCCAGTAGCCTTCCCTCGGACCCCAGGGTGTGGAACACTGAAGCTTTCTTT,CASSLPSDPRVWNTEAFF
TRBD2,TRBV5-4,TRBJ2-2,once,TGTGCCAGCAGCGGACTAGCGGGAGAAGGTGCCGGGGAGCTGTTTTTT,CASSGLAGEGAGELFF
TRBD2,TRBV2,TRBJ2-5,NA,TGTGCCAGCAGTGCTACTGTAGCGGGAGGTGCGGCCAGGACCCAGTACTTC,CASSATVAGGAARTQYF
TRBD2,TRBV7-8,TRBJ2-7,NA,TGTGCCAGCAGCTTACGACTAGCGGGAGGCCTGTACGAGCAGTACTTC,CASSLRLAGGLYEQYF
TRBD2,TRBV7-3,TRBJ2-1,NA,TGTGCCAGCAGCTTAAACCCTAGACTAGCGGGGAGCTCCTACAATGAGCAGTTCTTC,CASSLNPRLAGSSYNEQFF
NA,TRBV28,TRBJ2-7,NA,TGTGCCAGCAGCCGGAGGACAGGGAGGGACGAGCAGTACTTC,CASSRRTGRDEQYF
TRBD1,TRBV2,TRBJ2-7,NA,TGTGCCAGCAGTGTCGGACAGGGGTTCGACGAGCAGTACTTC,CASSVGQGFDEQYF
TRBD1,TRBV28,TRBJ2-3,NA,TGTGCCAGCAGTTTGAAACAGGGGTTTAGCTCCACAGATACGCAGTATTTT,CASSLKQGFSSTDTQYF
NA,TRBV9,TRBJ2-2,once,TGTGCCAGCAGCTCCTCGGGGCTAGCGCGCCAGGGCGGGGAGCTGTTTTTT,CASSSSGLARQGGELFF
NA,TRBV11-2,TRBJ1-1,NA,TGTGCCAGCAGCCCAGGGTCGGTGAACACTGAAGCTTTCTTT,CASSPGSVNTEAFF
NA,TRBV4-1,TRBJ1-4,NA,TGCGCCAGCAGCCAAGATACTCCAGGGGCAGCAACTAATGAAAAACTGTTTTTT,CASSQDTPGAATNEKLFF
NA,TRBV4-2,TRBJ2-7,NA,TGTGCCAGCAGCCAAGAGGTCAGGGGTTCCTACGAGCAGTACTTC,CASSQEVRGSYEQYF
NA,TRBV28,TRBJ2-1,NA,TGTGCCAGCAGATCTCATAGCGGACATGAGCAGTTCTTC,CASRSHSGHEQFF
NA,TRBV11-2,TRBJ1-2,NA,TGTGCCAGCAGCTTTGCCGGAACCTTTTATGGCTACACCTTC,CASSFAGTFYGYTF
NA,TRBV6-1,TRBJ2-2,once,TGTGCCAGCAGCAAAGAGAGGGGGACCGGGGAGCTGTTTTTT,CASSKERGTGELFF
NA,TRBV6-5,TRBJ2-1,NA,TGTGCCAGCATTGCGGCGGTTGGGGGCCTCAATGAGCAGTTCTTC,CASIAAVGGLNEQFF
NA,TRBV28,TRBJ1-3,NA,TGTGCCAGCAAACCACAGGGACCCTCTGGAAACACCATATATTTT,CASKPQGPSGNTIYF
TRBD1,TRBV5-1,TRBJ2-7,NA,TGCGCCAGCAGCATAAGGACAGGGATCTCCTACGAGCAGTACTTC,CASSIRTGISYEQYF
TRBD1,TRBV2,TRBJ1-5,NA,TGTGCCAGCAGTATCGGGACAGGGGGGTGGCAGCCCCAGCATTTT,CASSIGTGGWQPQHF
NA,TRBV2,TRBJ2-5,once,TGTGCCAGCAGTGATGGCACATCCGAGACCCAGTACTTC,CASSDGTSETQYF
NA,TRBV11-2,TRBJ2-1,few,TGTGCCAGCAGCTTAGACAGGGAAAATGAGCAGTTCTTC,CASSLDRENEQFF
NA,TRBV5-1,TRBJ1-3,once,TGCGCCAGCAGCTCTCAACCCCTAAACTCTGGAAACACCATATATTTT,CASSSQPLNSGNTIYF
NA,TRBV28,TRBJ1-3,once,TGTGCCAGCAGTTACCAGGGCAGAAACACCATATATTTT,CASSYQGRNTIYF
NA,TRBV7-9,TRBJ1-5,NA,TGTGCCAGCAGCTCAATGTGGGTTTCAGAGCCCCAGCATTTT,CASSSMWVSEPQHF
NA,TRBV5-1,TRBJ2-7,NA,TGCGCCAGCAAGAAGGCGTGGAACTACGAGCAGTACTTC,CASKKAWNYEQYF